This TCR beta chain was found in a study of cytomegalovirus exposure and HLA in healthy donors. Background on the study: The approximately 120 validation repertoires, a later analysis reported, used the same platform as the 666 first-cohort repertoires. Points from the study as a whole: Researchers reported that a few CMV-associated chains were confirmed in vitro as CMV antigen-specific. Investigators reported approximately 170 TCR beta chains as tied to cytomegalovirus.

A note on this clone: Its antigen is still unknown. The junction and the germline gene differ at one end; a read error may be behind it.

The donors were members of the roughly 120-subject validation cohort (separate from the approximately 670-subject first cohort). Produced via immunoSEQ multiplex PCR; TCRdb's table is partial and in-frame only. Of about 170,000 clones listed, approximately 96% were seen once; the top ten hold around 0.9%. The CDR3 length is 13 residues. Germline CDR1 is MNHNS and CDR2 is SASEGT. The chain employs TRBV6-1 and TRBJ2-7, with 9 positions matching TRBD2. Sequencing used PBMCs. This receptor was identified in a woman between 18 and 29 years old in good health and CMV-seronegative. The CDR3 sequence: CASSQGALAGPNF. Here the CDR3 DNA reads TGTGCCAGCAGTCAAGGGGCCCTAGCGGGGCCTAACTTC.